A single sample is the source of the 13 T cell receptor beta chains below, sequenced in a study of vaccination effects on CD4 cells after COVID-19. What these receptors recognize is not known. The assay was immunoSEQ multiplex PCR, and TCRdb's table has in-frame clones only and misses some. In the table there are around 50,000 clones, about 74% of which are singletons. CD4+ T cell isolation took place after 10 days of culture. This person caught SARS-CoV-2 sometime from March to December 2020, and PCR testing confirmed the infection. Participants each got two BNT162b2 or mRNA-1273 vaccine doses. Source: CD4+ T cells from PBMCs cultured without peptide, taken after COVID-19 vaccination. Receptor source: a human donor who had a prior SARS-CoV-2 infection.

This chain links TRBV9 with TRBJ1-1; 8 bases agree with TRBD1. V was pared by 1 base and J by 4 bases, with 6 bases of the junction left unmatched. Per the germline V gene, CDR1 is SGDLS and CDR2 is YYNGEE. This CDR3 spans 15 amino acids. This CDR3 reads CASSVTGGTVTEAFF. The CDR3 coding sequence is TGTGCCAGCAGCGTAACAGGGGGGACGGTCACTGAAGCTTTCTTT.

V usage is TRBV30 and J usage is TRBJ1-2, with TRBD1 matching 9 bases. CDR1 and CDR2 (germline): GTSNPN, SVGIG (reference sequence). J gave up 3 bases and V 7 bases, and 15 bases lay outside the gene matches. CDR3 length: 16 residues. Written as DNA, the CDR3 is TGTGCCTTGATGAAACCGGACAGGGGATCTCACTATGGCTACACCTTC. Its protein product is CALMKPDRGSHYGYTF.

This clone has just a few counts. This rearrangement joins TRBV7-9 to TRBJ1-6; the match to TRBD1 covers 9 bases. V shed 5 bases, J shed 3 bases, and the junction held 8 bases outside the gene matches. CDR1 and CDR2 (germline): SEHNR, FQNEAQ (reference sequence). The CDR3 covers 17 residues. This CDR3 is CASSPRTGEFYNSPLHF. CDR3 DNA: TGTGCCAGCAGCCCTAGGACAGGGGAATTCTATAATTCACCCCTCCACTTT. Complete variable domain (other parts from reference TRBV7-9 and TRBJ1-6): DTGVSQNPRHKITKRGQNVTFRCDPISEHNRLYWYRQTLGQGPEFLTYFQNEAQLEKSRLLSDRFSAERPKGSFSTLEIQRTEQGDSAMYLCASSPRTGEFYNSPLHFGNGTRLTVT.

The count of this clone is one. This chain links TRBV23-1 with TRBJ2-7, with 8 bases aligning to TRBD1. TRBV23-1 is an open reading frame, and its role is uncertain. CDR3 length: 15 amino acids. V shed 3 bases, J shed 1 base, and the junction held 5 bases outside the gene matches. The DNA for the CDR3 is TGCGCCAGCAGTCAGGCCAGGGGGCTTTCCTACGAGCAGTACTTC. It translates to CASSQARGLSYEQYF.

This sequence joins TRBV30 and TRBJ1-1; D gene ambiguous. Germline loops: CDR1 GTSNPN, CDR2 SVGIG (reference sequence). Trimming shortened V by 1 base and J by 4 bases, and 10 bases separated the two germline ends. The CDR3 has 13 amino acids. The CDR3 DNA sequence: TGTGCCTGGAGTGATCACATGGGCACTGAAGCTTTCTTT. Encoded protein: CAWSDHMGTEAFF.

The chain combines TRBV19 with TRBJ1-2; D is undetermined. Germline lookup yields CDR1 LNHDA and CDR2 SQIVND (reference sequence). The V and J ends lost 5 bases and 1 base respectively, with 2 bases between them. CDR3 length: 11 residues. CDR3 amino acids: CASSGNYGYTF. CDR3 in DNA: TGTGCCAGTAGTGGTAACTATGGCTACACCTTC.

The CDR3 loop is CASSLNTGQDIDIQYF. In DNA form, the CDR3 reads TGTGCCAGCAGTTTAAACACCGGACAGGATATAGACATTCAGTACTTC. The chain links TRBV27 to TRBJ2-4; 7 nucleotides align to TRBD1. V gave up 2 bases and J gave up 8 bases; unmatched junction bases: 12. CDR3 length equals 16 residues. The germline CDR1 and CDR2 sequences are MNHEY and SMNVEV (reference sequence).

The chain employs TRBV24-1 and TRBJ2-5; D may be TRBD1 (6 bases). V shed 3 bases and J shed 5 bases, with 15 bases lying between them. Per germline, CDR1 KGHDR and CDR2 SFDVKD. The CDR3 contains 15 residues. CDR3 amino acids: CATSDTRTEGETQYF. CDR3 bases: TGTGCCACCAGTGATACTAGGACAGAGGGGGAGACCCAGTACTTC.

CDR3 residues: CATSDTRRGSSYNEQFF. The CDR3 nucleotides are TGTGCCACCAGTGATACCCGACGGGGAAGCTCCTACAATGAGCAGTTCTTC. The chain couples TRBV24-1 to TRBJ2-1; D is possibly TRBD2 (5 bases). Germline V gene data show CDR1 as KGHDR and CDR2 as SFDVKD. The V end lost 3 bases, the J end lost 0 bases, and 14 bases lay between the germline ends. The CDR3 length is 17 residues.

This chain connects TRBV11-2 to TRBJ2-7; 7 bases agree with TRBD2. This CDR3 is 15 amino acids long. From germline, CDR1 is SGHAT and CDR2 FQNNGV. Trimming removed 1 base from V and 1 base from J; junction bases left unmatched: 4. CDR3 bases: TGTGCCAGCAGCTTAGGCGGGAGTGTTTCCTACGAGCAGTACTTC. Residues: CASSLGGSVSYEQYF.

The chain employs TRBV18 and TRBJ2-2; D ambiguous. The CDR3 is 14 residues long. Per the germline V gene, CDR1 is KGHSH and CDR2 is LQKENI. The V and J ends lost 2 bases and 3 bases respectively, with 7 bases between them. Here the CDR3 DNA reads TGTGCCAGCTCACCAGACCCCGACACCGGGGAGCTGTTTTTT. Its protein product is CASSPDPDTGELFF.

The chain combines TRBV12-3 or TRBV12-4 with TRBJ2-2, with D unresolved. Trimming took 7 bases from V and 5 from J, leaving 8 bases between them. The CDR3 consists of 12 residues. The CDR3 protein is CASTRRTGELFF. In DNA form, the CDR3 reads TGTGCCAGCACACGAAGGACCGGGGAGCTGTTTTTT.

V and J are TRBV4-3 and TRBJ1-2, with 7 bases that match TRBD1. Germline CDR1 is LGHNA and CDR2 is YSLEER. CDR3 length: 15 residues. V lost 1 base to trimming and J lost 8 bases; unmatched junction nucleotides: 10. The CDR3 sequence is CASSQGGGGWKGYTF. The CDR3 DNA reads TGCGCCAGCAGCCAAGGAGGAGGGGGCTGGAAAGGCTACACCTTC.